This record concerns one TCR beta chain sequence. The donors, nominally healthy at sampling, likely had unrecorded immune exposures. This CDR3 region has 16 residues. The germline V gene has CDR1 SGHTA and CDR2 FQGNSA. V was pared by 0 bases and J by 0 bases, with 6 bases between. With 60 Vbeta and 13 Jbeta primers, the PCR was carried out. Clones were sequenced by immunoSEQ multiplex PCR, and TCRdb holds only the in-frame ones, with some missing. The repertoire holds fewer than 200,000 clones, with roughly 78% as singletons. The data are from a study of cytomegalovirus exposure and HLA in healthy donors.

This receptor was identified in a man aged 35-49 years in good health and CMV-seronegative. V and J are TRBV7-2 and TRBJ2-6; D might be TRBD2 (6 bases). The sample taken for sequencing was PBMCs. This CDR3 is CASSLAGGSGANVLTF. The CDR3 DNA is TGTGCCAGCAGCTTAGCGGGGGGCTCTGGGGCCAACGTCCTGACTTTC.